Each of the 9 T cell receptor beta chains below was sequenced from the same sample in a study of shared clonotypes between healthy human individuals. CD8 cells classed as naive were CD45RO-negative and positively selected for CCR7, excluding terminally differentiated effector memory CD45RA+ cells. The protocol was immunoSEQ multiplex PCR, while the TCRdb copy is restricted to in-frame clones and leaves out a portion. The sample lists about 820,000 clones, around 92% seen once, with 20% to 30% in the top ten. The sequencing sample was made of naive CD8+ T cells sorted from blood. All receptors derive from a man aged 25 to 40 in good health.

The chain is built from TRBV5-6 and TRBJ1-2, with 8 bases identical to TRBD1. The V segment lost 4 bases and the J segment 4 bases; nucleotides outside the gene matches: 9. This CDR3 spans 15 amino acids. Germline V gene sequence: CDR1 SGHDT, CDR2 YYEEEE. The CDR3 coding sequence is TGTGCCAGCAGCGGAACGGACAGGGCTCGCTATGGCTACACCTTC. The encoded protein is CASSGTDRARYGYTF.

This chain joins TRBV6-5 and TRBJ1-5; D not certain. V was trimmed by 0 bases and J by 0 bases, leaving 6 bases between them. The CDR3 loop spans 15 amino acids. CDR1 is MNHEY, CDR2 SVGAGI, per germline. CDR3 region: CASSYSHDSNQPQHF. The CDR3 coding sequence is TGTGCCAGCAGTTACTCCCACGATAGCAATCAGCCCCAGCATTTT.

V usage is TRBV7-6 and J usage is TRBJ2-7; tentatively, D is TRBD2 (5 bases). CDR3 size: 14 residues. Germline V gives CDR1 SGHVS, CDR2 FNYEAQ. V lost 3 bases and J 3 bases, leaving 12 bases between the germline ends. CDR3 sequence: CASSFLRDGYEQYF. The CDR3 region has the DNA TGTGCCAGCAGCTTCCTGAGGGATGGCTACGAGCAGTACTTC.

This clone was recorded once. V is TRBV30 and J is TRBJ2-7, with a tentative D call TRBD2 (5 bases). The CDR3 is 19 amino acids. The germline V gene has CDR1 GTSNPN and CDR2 SVGIG (reference sequence). V lost 0 bases and J 1 base, leaving 25 bases between the germline ends. CDR3 DNA sequence: TGTGCCTGGAGTGTCCTAAGTTTCGGGGAAACTCGGGCTTCCTACGAGCAGTACTTC. Residues: CAWSVLSFGETRASYEQYF.

This chain joins TRBV5-6 and TRBJ2-7, with 8 bases aligning to TRBD1. The CDR3 extends over 13 amino acids. Trimming took 3 bases from V and 9 from J; bases not matched to a gene: 8. CDR1 is SGHDT, CDR2 YYEEEE, per germline. Here the CDR3 DNA reads TGTGCCAGCAGCTCCGGGACAGGAGTCGTGCAGTACTTC. It is translated as CASSSGTGVVQYF.

The chain is built from TRBV4-3 and TRBJ2-7; TRBD2 agrees at 11 bases. CDR3 length equals 16 residues. Germline V lookup: CDR1 LGHNA, CDR2 YSLEER. V lost 4 bases and J lost 3; bases outside the gene matches: 8. The CDR3 reads CASSRGTSGSIYEQYF. The CDR3 nucleotides read TGCGCCAGCAGCCGAGGAACTAGCGGGAGCATCTACGAGCAGTACTTC.

The J gene is TRBJ2-1, the V gene TRBV30; tentatively, D is TRBD1 (5 bases). V gave up 0 bases and J gave up 8 bases, with 14 bases separating them. CDR1 and CDR2 from the germline V gene are GTSNPN and SVGIG (reference sequence). This CDR3 has 14 amino acids. The CDR3 loop is CAWSVGHLVHEQFF. In DNA, the CDR3 is TGTGCCTGGAGTGTAGGACACTTGGTCCATGAGCAGTTCTTC.

The V call is TRBV7-8, the J call TRBJ2-5; TRBD2 matches at 8 bases. Germline V CDR1 and CDR2: SGHVS, FQNEAQ. With V trimmed by 5 bases and J by 4 bases, 12 bases remained unmatched. This CDR3 comprises 16 residues. The CDR3 sequence is CASSPYDWRGAETQYF. The CDR3 nucleotides are TGTGCCAGCAGCCCTTACGATTGGCGGGGGGCAGAGACCCAGTACTTC.

V gene TRBV19 combines with J gene TRBJ2-1; possible D gene TRBD2, 5 bases. There are 15 residues in the CDR3. Germline V gene lookup returns CDR1 LNHDA and CDR2 SQIVND (reference sequence). With 3 bases removed from V and 9 bases from J, the gap between germline ends came to 18 bases. CDR3 DNA sequence: TGTGCCAGTAGTATTGGCATGAGCGGTCATCGTGAGCAGTTCTTC. Encoded protein: CASSIGMSGHREQFF.